A selection of T cell receptor beta chains follows, all from one sample in a study of shared clonotypes between healthy human individuals. This table comes from immunoSEQ multiplex PCR, and its TCRdb copy is limited to in-frame clones, with some not included. The sample carries approximately 980,000 clones, about three quarters recorded once. The specimen was memory CD4+ T cells sorted from blood. These receptor sequences come from a man aged 18 to 30 in good health. Each CDR3 is given with its conserved first and last residue. The order of the fields is V gene, CDR3 protein.

>TRBV2
CASTQRELYEQYF
>TRBV7-9
CASSLDHLGSSEAFF
>TRBV7-2
CASSLGLAGGYNEQFF
>TRBV28
CASRGRDRGKEKLFF
>TRBV2
CASSRGSDTGELFF
>TRBV9
CASSVGPFHTGELFF
>TRBV10-3
CAISRGENTEAFF
>TRBV5-1
CASTLTSGGAYTQYF
>TRBV5-4
CASTSRVGYGYTF
>TRBV7-3
CASSLGVWKWDGYTF
>TRBV18
CASSERSDATEAFF